This passage covers 28 T cell receptor beta chains from one sample sequenced in a study of blood T cell repertoires in COVID-19 (dated by TCRdb to 2018 to 2020). Receptors were amplified or captured by the immunoSEQ multiplex PCR assay. Entries here come from immuneACCESS through TCRdb and include only in-frame sequences with V and J called. Some clones fail to appear in such tables; in the studies checked, an unresolved V gene covers under half of the shortfall, and the cause of the remainder is unknown. Present in this sample are about 250,000 clones, approximately 88% of which were seen just once. Just under 6.5% of the sample is in the top ten clones. Material for sequencing was peripheral blood. Receptors were obtained from a woman aged 25 to 39 with COVID-19, enrolled during active disease.

J is TRBJ2-5 and V is TRBV27; TRBD1 matches 7 bases. The CDR3 contains 16 residues. Losses at the gene ends were 4 bases for V and 10 bases for J; bases not matched to a gene: 18. Germline V lookup: CDR1 MNHEY, CDR2 SMNVEV (reference sequence). The CDR3 nucleotides read TGTGCCAGCAGTTCTAACCTTGACAGGGTGGATGGGGGCCAGTACTTC. Translating gives CASSSNLDRVDGGQYF.

The rearrangement links TRBV11-2 to TRBJ2-1; tentative D call: TRBD2 (7 bases). CDR1 SGHAT and CDR2 FQNNGV come from the germline V gene. Deletions cut 0 bases from V and 6 bases from J, with 27 bases between. CDR3 length: 20 residues. The CDR3 sequence: CASSLDSLGRNWGGPNEQFF. CDR3 coding DNA: TGTGCCAGCAGCTTAGATTCACTGGGACGTAATTGGGGGGGCCCCAATGAGCAGTTCTTC.

The rearrangement links TRBV4-3 to TRBJ2-3; no clear D gene. The germline V gene has CDR1 LGHNA and CDR2 YSLEER. The CDR3 consists of 13 residues. Trimming left V 0 bases short and J 7 bases short, with 8 bases between. The CDR3 DNA reads as TGCGCCAGCAGCCAAGATAGGCGGAATACGCAGTATTTT. This sequence encodes CASSQDRRNTQYF.

The rearrangement uses TRBV19 and TRBJ2-3; 11 bases line up with TRBD1. The J segment lost 1 base and the V segment lost 4 bases, leaving 4 bases of the junction unmatched. Looked up from germline, CDR1 is LNHDA and CDR2 is SQIVND (reference sequence). The CDR3 is 16 residues long. The CDR3 region has the DNA TGTGCCAGTAGTACCCGGACAGGGGGCGGCACAGATACGCAGTATTTT. It translates to CASSTRTGGGTDTQYF.

This clone appeared a single time. The chain combines TRBV4-1 with TRBJ2-7; 9 nucleotides match TRBD2. The germline V gene encodes CDR1 MGHRA and CDR2 YSYEKL. The CDR3 is 15 residues long. The ends lost 4 bases at V and 6 bases at J; junction bases unmatched: 10. CDR3 loop: CASSRAPGLASEQYF. In DNA, the CDR3 is TGCGCCAGCAGCCGAGCGCCGGGACTAGCTTCCGAGCAGTACTTC.

The gene calls are TRBV11-3 and TRBJ2-5; TRBD2 aligns across 8 bases. The V and J ends lost 0 bases and 0 bases, in that order; junction bases with no gene match: 3. CDR1 and CDR2 (germline): SGHNT, YENEEA. The CDR3 has 16 residues. The CDR3 reads CASSLDASGYQETQYF. CDR3 nucleotide sequence: TGTGCCAGCAGCTTAGATGCTAGCGGGTACCAAGAGACCCAGTACTTC. The whole variable domain, filled in from reference TRBV11-3 and TRBJ2-5, reads EAGVVQSPRYKIIEKKQPVAFWCNPISGHNTLYWYLQNLGQGPELLIRYENEEAVDDSQLPKDRFSAERLKGVDSTLKIQPAELGDSAVYLCASSLDASGYQETQYFGPGTRLLVL.

This clone was recorded only once. The chain links TRBV28 to TRBJ1-6; 10 positions agree with TRBD1. The CDR3 totals 14 residues. J lost 9 bases, V lost 7 bases, and 6 bases had no gene match. Per the germline V gene, CDR1 is MDHEN and CDR2 is SYDVKM. In DNA, the CDR3 is TGTGCCAGCATATTAGGGACAGGGGCTTCACCCCTCCACTTT. Translating gives CASILGTGASPLHF.

V usage is TRBV6-5 and J usage is TRBJ1-1; weak D call: TRBD1 (5 bases). CDR1 MNHEY and CDR2 SVGAGI come from the germline V gene. There are 12 residues in the CDR3. Trimming removed 2 bases from V and 6 bases from J, with 7 bases in between. CDR3 nucleotide sequence: TGTGCCAGCAGTTACCCAGGGTCTGAAGCTTTCTTT. This encodes CASSYPGSEAFF.

This sequence joins TRBV5-1 and TRBJ2-7; 14 bases align to TRBD2. The V gene's germline CDR1 is SGHRS and CDR2 YFSETQ. The CDR3 covers 15 residues. The CDR3 nucleotides read TGCGCCAGCAGCTATAAAGGACTAGCGGGAGGTTTTCGCCTCGTC. Residues: CASSYKGLAGGFRLV.

V usage is TRBV19 and J usage is TRBJ1-2, with TRBD1 matching over 11 bases. Trimming cost V 5 bases and J 4 bases; bases outside gene matches: 6. CDR3 length equals 15 residues. The germline V gene encodes CDR1 LNHDA and CDR2 SQIVND (reference sequence). The CDR3 DNA follows: TGTGCCAGTAGTCGACCGGGACAGGGGGGCTATGGCTACACCTTC. As protein: CASSRPGQGGYGYTF. Looking up the rest from reference TRBV19 and TRBJ1-2 gives the full variable domain: DGGITQSPKYLFRKEGQNVTLSCEQNLNHDAMYWYRQDPGQGLRLIYYSQIVNDFQKGDIAEGYSVSREKKESFPLTVTSAQKNPTAFYLCASSRPGQGGYGYTFGSGTRLTVV.

This clone was detected only a few times. The J gene is TRBJ2-7, the V gene TRBV6-5; D perhaps matches TRBD2 (6 bases). Trimming cost V 8 bases and J 3 bases, with 11 bases left between them. The CDR3 extends over 12 amino acids. The germline CDR1 and CDR2 sequences are MNHEY and SVGAGI. CDR3 residues: CASAETSYEQYF. In DNA form, the CDR3 reads TGTGCCAGCGCGGAGACTAGCTACGAGCAGTACTTC.

Only one count was recorded for this clone. The V call is TRBV7-9, the J call TRBJ1-4, with 9 bases fitting TRBD1. Per germline, CDR1 SEHNR and CDR2 FQNEAQ (reference sequence). This CDR3 contains 18 residues. Losses at the gene ends were 4 bases for V and 5 bases for J; bases not matched to a gene: 14. Written as DNA, the CDR3 is TGTGCCAGCAGCTCCACCGGGACAGGGATTAAGATAAATGAAAAACTGTTTTTT. It translates to CASSSTGTGIKINEKLFF.

V gene TRBV6-5 combines with J gene TRBJ2-7; TRBD1 agrees at 11 bases. Germline CDR1 MNHEY, CDR2 SVGAGI. CDR3 size: 14 residues. Trimming cost V 6 bases and J 4 bases; bases outside gene matches: 5. Here the CDR3 reads CASRRTGGSYEQYF. The CDR3 DNA sequence: TGTGCCAGCAGGAGGACAGGGGGCAGTTACGAGCAGTACTTC.

The V call is TRBV18, the J call TRBJ2-5; D gene ambiguous. This CDR3 region has 13 residues. The germline gives CDR1 KGHSH, CDR2 LQKENI. V lost 0 bases and J lost 5, with 7 bases in between. CDR3 DNA sequence: TGTGCCAGCTCACCACCGTCACAGGAGACCCAGTACTTC. The encoded protein is CASSPPSQETQYF.

The rearrangement uses TRBV5-6 and TRBJ1-4; D is possibly TRBD1 (6 bases). In germline, CDR1 is SGHDT, CDR2 YYEEEE. V was trimmed by 1 base and J by 7 bases, leaving 8 bases between them. The CDR3 sequence is 13 residues long. The CDR3 bases are TGTGCCAGCAGCTTGTCCAGGGGTGAAAAACTGTTTTTT. As protein: CASSLSRGEKLFF.

This rearrangement joins TRBV2 to TRBJ2-2; D is undetermined. The CDR3 contains 14 residues. The V gene's germline CDR1 is SNHLY and CDR2 FYNNEI. The V gene lost 6 bases and the J gene lost 1 base, with 9 bases spanning the gap. The CDR3 nucleotides are TGTGCCAGCAGGTCCAGGTTGAACACCGGGGAGCTGTTTTTT. Its translation: CASRSRLNTGELFF.

The CDR3 reads CASSYSRLGTDTQYF. CDR3 DNA: TGTGCCAGCAGTTATAGCCGATTAGGCACAGATACGCAGTATTTT. This chain links TRBV6-2 or TRBV6-3 with TRBJ2-3, with no clear D. Per the germline V gene, CDR1 is MNHEY and CDR2 is SVGEGT. Deletions cut 3 bases from V and 1 base from J, with 11 bases between. This CDR3 has 15 residues.

The rearrangement uses TRBV7-9 and TRBJ1-2, with TRBD1 identical over 7 bases. Trimming at V came to 0 bases and at J to 2 bases, leaving 3 bases not matched to a gene. Germline V gene lookup returns CDR1 SEHNR and CDR2 FQNEAQ (reference sequence). The CDR3 is made up of 15 amino acids. This CDR3 reads CASSLAGGDNYGYTF. Written as DNA, the CDR3 is TGTGCCAGCAGCTTAGCAGGGGGCGACAACTATGGCTACACCTTC.

The chain is built from TRBV7-8 and TRBJ2-3; D may be TRBD1 (6 bases). The CDR3 totals 16 residues. Trimming left V 1 base short and J 6 bases short, with 17 bases between. In germline, CDR1 is SGHVS, CDR2 FQNEAQ. CDR3 amino acids: CASSLVGAQQWDTQYF. CDR3 in DNA: TGTGCCAGCAGCTTAGTGGGGGCCCAGCAATGGGATACGCAGTATTTT.

The genes are TRBV10-3 and TRBJ1-2, with D possibly matching TRBD1 (5 bases). The CDR3 spans 15 residues. V gave up 3 bases and J gave up 0 bases, with 11 bases separating them. The germline gives CDR1 ENHRY, CDR2 SYGVKD. The CDR3 region is CAISDKGLANYGYTF. In nucleotides, the CDR3 is TGTGCCATCAGTGATAAGGGGCTAGCTAACTATGGCTACACCTTC.

V is TRBV5-6 and J is TRBJ2-3; 7 bases align to TRBD1. Looked up from germline, CDR1 is SGHDT and CDR2 is YYEEEE. CDR3 length: 17 residues. With V trimmed by 2 bases and J by 0 bases, 9 bases remained unmatched. The CDR3 nucleotides read TGTGCCAGCAGCTTTTTCTTGGACAGGCAAAGCACAGATACGCAGTATTTT. This gives the protein CASSFFLDRQSTDTQYF. The whole variable domain, filled in from reference TRBV5-6 and TRBJ2-3, reads DAGVTQSPTHLIKTRGQQVTLRCSPKSGHDTVSWYQQALGQGPQFIFQYYEEEERQRGNFPDRFSGHQFPNYSSELNVNALLLGDSALYLCASSFFLDRQSTDTQYFGPGTRLTVL.

The rearrangement links TRBV11-3 to TRBJ2-5, with D possibly TRBD1 on 6 matching bases. Germline V lookup: CDR1 SGHNT, CDR2 YENEEA. V lost 3 bases and J lost 1, with 9 bases in between. The CDR3 is made up of 14 amino acids. The chain's CDR3 is CASSFRGPQETQYF. Written as DNA, the CDR3 is TGTGCCAGCAGCTTCAGGGGACCCCAAGAGACCCAGTACTTC.

The gene calls are TRBV10-3 and TRBJ1-5, with D possibly TRBD1 on 5 matching bases. Germline loops: CDR1 ENHRY, CDR2 SYGVKD. CDR3 size: 15 residues. Trimming cost V 3 bases and J 4 bases, with 13 bases left between them. CDR3 nucleotides: TGTGCCATCAGTGATCCTCAACGGGGGAATCAGCCCCAGCATTTT. Translation gives CAISDPQRGNQPQHF.

This clone came up a few times. This chain joins TRBV18 and TRBJ1-1; a possible D gene is TRBD1 (5 bases). The CDR3 contains 15 residues. Germline V CDR1 and CDR2: KGHSH, LQKENI. Trimming took 2 bases from V and 1 from J, leaving 11 bases between them. The CDR3: CASSPTPQANTEAFF. CDR3 DNA: TGTGCCAGCTCACCAACGCCACAGGCGAACACTGAAGCTTTCTTT.

The chain recombines TRBV27 with TRBJ2-1; TRBD2 matches at 8 bases. The trim removed 6 bases at V and 6 bases at J, leaving 13 bases unmatched. CDR1 and CDR2 from the germline V gene are MNHEY and SMNVEV (reference sequence). CDR3 length: 16 residues. The CDR3 nucleotides read TGTGCCAGCAGACCCTCAGCGGGAGAAACAACCAATGAGCAGTTCTTC. Translated, it gives CASRPSAGETTNEQFF.

The chain joins TRBV5-4 to TRBJ1-1, with a possible D match to TRBD1 (6 bases). V was cut by 0 bases and J by 0 bases, with 9 bases left in between. The CDR3 spans 15 residues. CDR1 is SGHNT, CDR2 YYREEE, per germline (reference sequence). In nucleotides, the CDR3 is TGTGCCAGCAGCTTGGTAGGACAGATGAACACTGAAGCTTTCTTT. Protein: CASSLVGQMNTEAFF.

The chain is built from TRBV5-4 and TRBJ2-5, with 9 nucleotides matching TRBD2. This CDR3 region has 16 residues. The V gene end was trimmed by 2 bases and the J gene end by 5 bases; junction bases not matched to a gene: 10. Germline V gene sequence: CDR1 SGHNT, CDR2 YYREEE (reference sequence). In DNA, the CDR3 is TGTGCCAGCAGCTTCATGTTAGCGGGAGTAAGGGAGACCCAGTACTTC. Encoded protein: CASSFMLAGVRETQYF. The whole variable domain, filled in from reference TRBV5-4 and TRBJ2-5, reads ETGVTQSPTHLIKTRGQQVTLRCSSQSGHNTVSWYQQALGQGPQFIFQYYREEENGRGNFPPRFSGLQFPNYSSELNVNALELDDSALYLCASSFMLAGVRETQYFGPGTRLLVL.

This clone has just one count. The rearrangement joins TRBV4-3 to TRBJ1-5; tentative D call: TRBD1 (5 bases). Looked up from germline, CDR1 is LGHNA and CDR2 is YSLEER. V lost 0 bases, J lost 7 bases, and 16 bases lay in between. The CDR3 is 16 residues long. The CDR3 DNA reads TGCGCCAGCAGCCAAGATCTAGCAGGGAGGCGGCAGCCCCAGCATTTT. Protein: CASSQDLAGRRQPQHF.